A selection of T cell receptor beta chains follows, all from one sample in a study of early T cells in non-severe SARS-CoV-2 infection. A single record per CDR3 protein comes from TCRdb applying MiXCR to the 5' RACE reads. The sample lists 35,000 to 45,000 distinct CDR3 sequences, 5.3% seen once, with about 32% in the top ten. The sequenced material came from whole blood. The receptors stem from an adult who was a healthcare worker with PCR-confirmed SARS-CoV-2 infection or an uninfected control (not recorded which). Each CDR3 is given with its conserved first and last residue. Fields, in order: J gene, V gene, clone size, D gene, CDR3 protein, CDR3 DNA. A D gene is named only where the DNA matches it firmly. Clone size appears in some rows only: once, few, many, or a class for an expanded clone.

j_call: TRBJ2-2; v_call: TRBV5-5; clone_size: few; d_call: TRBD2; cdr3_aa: CASSGTSGGAVVGELFF; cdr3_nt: TGTGCCAGCAGCGGAACTAGCGGGGGGGCCGTCGTCGGGGAGCTGTTTTTT
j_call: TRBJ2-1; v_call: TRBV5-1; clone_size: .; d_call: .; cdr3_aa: CASRLGIAYNEQFF; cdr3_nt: TGCGCCAGCAGACTTGGCATTGCTTACAATGAGCAGTTCTTC
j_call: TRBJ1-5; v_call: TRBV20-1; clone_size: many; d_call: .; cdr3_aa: CSAAAANQPQHF; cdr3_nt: TGCAGTGCCGCGGCAGCAAATCAGCCCCAGCATTTT
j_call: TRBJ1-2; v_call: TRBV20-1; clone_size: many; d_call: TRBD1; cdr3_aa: CSARSSGGNYGYTF; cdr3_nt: TGCAGTGCTAGATCATCAGGGGGAAACTATGGCTACACCTTC
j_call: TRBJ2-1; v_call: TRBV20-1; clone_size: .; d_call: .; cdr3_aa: CSATGDHEQFF; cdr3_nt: TGCAGTGCTACAGGGGACCATGAGCAGTTCTTC
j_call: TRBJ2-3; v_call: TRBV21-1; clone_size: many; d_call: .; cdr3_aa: CASSKVGSPSGRVSTDTQYF; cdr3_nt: TGTGCCAGCAGCAAAGTAGGCAGTCCTAGCGGGAGAGTCAGCACAGATACGCAGTATTTT
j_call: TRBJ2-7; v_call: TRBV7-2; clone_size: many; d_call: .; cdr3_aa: CASSGASYEQYF; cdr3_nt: TGTGCCTCCTCTGGGGCATCCTACGAGCAGTACTTC
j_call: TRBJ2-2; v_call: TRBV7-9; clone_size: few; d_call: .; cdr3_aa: CASSLRAPNTGELFF; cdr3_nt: TGTGCCAGCAGCTTAAGGGCCCCGAACACCGGGGAGCTGTTTTTT
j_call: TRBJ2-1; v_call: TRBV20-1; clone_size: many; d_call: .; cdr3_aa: CSARVASAYNEQFF; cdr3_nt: TGCAGTGCTAGAGTGGCTAGCGCCTACAATGAGCAGTTCTTC
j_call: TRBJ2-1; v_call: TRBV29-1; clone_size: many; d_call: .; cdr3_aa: CSVGLGPSSYNEQFF; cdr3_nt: TGCAGCGTTGGGCTAGGCCCTAGCTCCTACAATGAGCAGTTCTTC
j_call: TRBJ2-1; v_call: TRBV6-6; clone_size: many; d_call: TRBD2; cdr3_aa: CASSYTLAGGWGEQFF; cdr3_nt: TGTGCCAGCAGTTACACACTAGCGGGAGGGTGGGGTGAGCAGTTCTTC
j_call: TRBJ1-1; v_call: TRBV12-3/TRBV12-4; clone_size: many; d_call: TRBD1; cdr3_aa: CASSRAGGGTEAFF; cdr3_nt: TGTGCCAGCAGTCGCGCAGGGGGCGGGACTGAAGCTTTCTTT
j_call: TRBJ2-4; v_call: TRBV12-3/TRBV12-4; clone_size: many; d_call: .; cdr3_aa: CASSLAAGVKNIQYF; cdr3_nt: TGTGCCAGCAGTTTAGCGGCAGGGGTAAAAAACATTCAGTACTTC
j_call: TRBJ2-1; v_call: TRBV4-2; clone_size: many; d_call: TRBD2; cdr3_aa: CASSQREGGTRLAGNEQFF; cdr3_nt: TGTGCCAGCAGCCAAAGAGAAGGGGGCACGAGACTAGCGGGCAATGAGCAGTTCTTC
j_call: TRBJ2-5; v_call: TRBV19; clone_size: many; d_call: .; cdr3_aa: CASSTMGEETQYF; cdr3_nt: TGTGCCAGTAGTACGATGGGTGAAGAGACCCAGTACTTC